The entry that follows covers one TCR beta chain sequence. This sample was included in a study of technical replicates of blood from a handful of donors. After removal of 4 bases from V and 1 base from J, the junction contained 3 bases not matched to a gene. CDR1 and CDR2 from the germline V gene are SQVTM and ANQGSEA. CDR3 size: 13 residues. TCRdb's copy holds only in-frame clones and misses some; the assay was immunoSEQ multiplex PCR. The sample includes more than 90,000 clones, 95% to 97% of them seen just once. This chain uses TRBV29-1 with TRBJ2-7, with TRBD2 identical over 8 bases. The sample comprised T cells isolated from PBMCs. The source is a human donor in good health. The CDR3 DNA follows: TGCAGCGTTGCCACTAGCGGTTCCTACGAGCAGTACTTC. It yields the protein CSVATSGSYEQYF.